This TCR beta chain comes out of a study of cytomegalovirus exposure and HLA in healthy donors. Study-wide points: Analyzed later, association rates of TCRs varied across HLA loci, with DRB1 most and HLA-C fewest.

On this clone: What it binds is unknown.

Germline V lookup: CDR1 SGHRS, CDR2 YFSETQ. Trimming shortened V by 0 bases and J by 5 bases, and 12 bases separated the two germline ends. The CDR3 has 14 amino acids. Primers for the PCR totalled 60 Vbeta and 13 Jbeta. This table comes from immunoSEQ multiplex PCR, and its TCRdb copy is limited to in-frame clones, with some not included. This table holds roughly 96,000 clones, 60% to 75% found once. The V and J genes are TRBV5-1 and TRBJ2-7, with a tentative D call TRBD2 (5 bases). The receptor was isolated from a female donor in good health and CMV-seropositive. Sequencing was carried out using PBMCs. CDR3 amino acids: CASSLGPRANEQYF. As DNA, the CDR3 is TGCGCCAGCAGCTTGGGCCCGAGGGCGAACGAGCAGTACTTC. Complete variable domain (other parts from reference TRBV5-1 and TRBJ2-7): KAGVTQTPRYLIKTRGQQVTLSCSPISGHRSVSWYQQTPGQGLQFLFEYFSETQRNKGNFPGRFSGRQFSNSRSEMNVSTLELGDSALYLCASSLGPRANEQYFGPGTRLTVT.